This TCR beta chain was found in a study of cytomegalovirus exposure and HLA in healthy donors. Amplification used 60 Vbeta primers and 13 Jbeta primers. Profiled with immunoSEQ multiplex PCR; TCRdb holds only in-frame clones, not every one. The table lists about 160,000 clones, around 78% of them singletons. Details on this clone: Its antigen is still unknown.

Study outcomes and limitations: Roughly uniform depth of sequencing across donors was assumed in presence/absence analyses.

This clonotype was sampled from a young woman in good health and CMV-seronegative. Sequencing used PBMCs.

CDR3 sequence (DNA): TGTGCCAGCAGCGTAGTCCTAGCGGGCCTCAATGAGCAGTTCTTC. Translation gives CASSVVLAGLNEQFF. The chain employs TRBV9 and TRBJ2-1; 8 bases map to TRBD2. With 0 bases clipped from V and 6 bases from J, the junction kept 5 bases outside the gene matches. The CDR3 is made up of 15 amino acids. CDR1 and CDR2 from the germline V gene are SGDLS and YYNGEE.